Below, 20 T cell receptor beta chains from the same sample are listed, as sequenced in a study of blood T cell repertoires in COVID-19. Produced via immunoSEQ multiplex PCR; TCRdb's table is partial and in-frame only. The profile shows about 280,000 clones, approximately 81% of them singletons. The sequencing sample was made of PBMCs or T cells enriched from blood (not recorded which). All receptors come from a woman aged 45-60 years who had recovered from COVID-19.

The rearrangement links TRBV29-1 to TRBJ1-1; tentatively, D is TRBD1 (5 bases). The CDR3 has 13 amino acids. Germline V gene lookup returns CDR1 SQVTM and CDR2 ANQGSEA. V shed 7 bases and J shed 6 bases, with 18 bases lying between them. The CDR3 spells CSAAGAAGPEAFF. CDR3 DNA sequence: TGCAGCGCCGCCGGGGCCGCGGGGCCTGAAGCTTTCTTT.

This clone has just one count. The rearrangement joins TRBV5-6 to TRBJ2-3, with 7 positions matching TRBD1. From germline, CDR1 is SGHDT and CDR2 YYEEEE. This CDR3 spans 16 amino acids. Losses at the gene ends were 0 bases for V and 3 bases for J; bases not matched to a gene: 7. The CDR3 region is CASSLDWTGSTDTQYF. The CDR3 DNA follows: TGTGCCAGCAGCTTGGACTGGACAGGTTCAACAGATACGCAGTATTTT.

The J gene is TRBJ2-7, the V gene TRBV7-9, with a weak D call TRBD2 (6 bases). The CDR3 is 14 amino acids. V was pared by 0 bases and J by 12 bases, with 18 bases between. Germline V gene data show CDR1 as SEHNR and CDR2 as FQNEAQ (reference sequence). CDR3 nucleotides: TGTGCCAGCAGCTTAGCGACCGGGACTCCCGGATGGTACTTC. Its protein is CASSLATGTPGWYF.

This chain uses TRBV4-2 with TRBJ2-1; TRBD1 is a possible D gene (5 bases). This CDR3 has 13 amino acids. Per germline, CDR1 LGHNA and CDR2 YNFKEQ. Trimming took off 3 bases at V and 8 bases at J, with 11 bases between the two ends. This chain's CDR3 is CASSQTPGYEQFF. CDR3 nucleotides: TGTGCCAGCAGCCAGACTCCAGGGTATGAGCAGTTCTTC.

This clone was picked up one time. V is TRBV11-2 and J is TRBJ2-3; TRBD1 aligns across 8 bases. The length of the CDR3 is 16 residues. From germline, CDR1 is SGHAT and CDR2 FQNNGV. V shed 2 bases and J 7 bases; nucleotides not matched to a gene: 11. The CDR3 loop reads CASSLQGAVGWNTQYF. CDR3 coding DNA: TGTGCCAGCAGCTTACAGGGGGCTGTTGGTTGGAATACGCAGTATTTT.

The genes are TRBV7-3 and TRBJ2-1, with a weak D call TRBD2 (5 bases). V lost 5 bases to trimming and J lost 7 bases, with 9 bases between them. CDR1 SGHTA and CDR2 FQGTGA come from the germline V gene. The CDR3 contains 12 residues. CDR3 amino acids: CASSLRENEQFF. As DNA, the CDR3 is TGTGCCAGCAGCCTAAGGGAGAATGAGCAGTTCTTC.

With respect to this clone: The same CDR3 is also encoded by other DNA sequences in this sample. This sequence joins TRBV5-4 and TRBJ1-1, with 7 bases matching TRBD1. CDR3 length: 14 residues. CDR1 is SGHNT, CDR2 YYREEE, per germline (reference sequence). J gave up 5 bases and V 0 bases, and 4 bases lay outside the gene matches. CDR3: CASSLGQGVTEAFF. For the CDR3, the DNA is TGTGCCAGCAGCTTGGGGCAGGGGGTAACTGAAGCTTTCTTT.

Details on this clone: Relative to the germline gene, one junction end is altered; a read error may explain this. The same CDR3 is also encoded by other DNA sequences in this sample. The chain employs TRBV4-2 and TRBJ2-2; 8 bases are a match to TRBD2. The CDR3 covers 16 residues. Germline V CDR1 and CDR2: LGHNA, YNFKEQ. The CDR3 loop is CASSREGATGTGELFF. The CDR3 DNA sequence: TGTGCTAGCAGCCGGGAGGGAGCCACGGGGACCGGGGAGCTGTTTTTT.

This clone was seen a single time. The gene calls are TRBV19 and TRBJ1-6; D uncertain. This CDR3 contains 16 residues. V was cut by 1 base and J by 9 bases, with 16 bases left in between. Germline values: CDR1 LNHDA, CDR2 SQIVND (reference sequence). The CDR3 DNA is TGTGCCAGTAGTATAGTCCCGACTGGATCCGGTTCACCCCTCCACTTT. Protein sequence: CASSIVPTGSGSPLHF.

The chain links TRBV9 to TRBJ2-1; TRBD1 agrees at 9 bases. The germline gives CDR1 SGDLS, CDR2 YYNGEE. With 3 bases clipped from V and 4 bases from J, the junction kept 8 bases outside the gene matches. The CDR3 is 16 residues long. The CDR3 sequence is CASSARTGDTYNEQFF. CDR3 DNA: TGTGCCAGCAGCGCCCGGACAGGGGATACTTACAATGAGCAGTTCTTC.

The V call is TRBV19, the J call TRBJ2-2; TRBD1 aligns across 8 bases. From germline, CDR1 is LNHDA and CDR2 SQIVND (reference sequence). The CDR3 has 14 residues. V was clipped by 10 bases and J by 2 bases; unmatched bases: 6. The CDR3 region is CATLDRANTGELFF. For the CDR3, the DNA is TGTGCCACCTTGGACAGGGCTAACACCGGGGAGCTGTTTTTT.

V usage is TRBV28 and J usage is TRBJ2-2; weak D call: TRBD1 (6 bases). Germline V gives CDR1 MDHEN, CDR2 SYDVKM. V lost 8 bases to trimming and J lost 1 base, with 11 bases between them. This CDR3 is built from 14 residues. This CDR3 reads CASYTGWNTGELFF. DNA of the CDR3: TGTGCCAGCTACACAGGGTGGAACACCGGGGAGCTGTTTTTT.

The genes are TRBV5-1 and TRBJ1-1; 8 bases match TRBD1. J was trimmed by 2 bases and V by 0 bases; bases with no gene match: 3. The CDR3 has 15 amino acids. Looked up from germline, CDR1 is SGHRS and CDR2 is YFSETQ. The CDR3 DNA sequence: TGCGCCAGCAGCTTGGAAGACAGGGGCAACACTGAAGCTTTCTTT. It codes for CASSLEDRGNTEAFF.

In regard to this clone: The same CDR3 also results from other DNA sequences found in this sample. The chain is built from TRBV12-3 or TRBV12-4 and TRBJ2-5, with D uncertain. Between the trimmed V and J ends, which lost 2 bases and 4 bases, there was a span of 2 bases. The CDR3 has 11 residues. CDR3 sequence (DNA): TGTGCCAGCAGTTTACGAGAGACCCAGTACTTC. It encodes CASSLRETQYF.

The chain couples TRBV9 to TRBJ1-6, with 8 bases aligning to TRBD1. Trimming cost V 4 bases and J 8 bases; bases outside gene matches: 8. This CDR3 region has 15 residues. Germline CDR1 and CDR2: SGDLS and YYNGEE. As DNA, the CDR3 is TGTGCCAGCAGCCCCTGGACAGGGCGAGATTCACCCCTCCACTTT. It encodes CASSPWTGRDSPLHF.

The V and J genes are TRBV19 and TRBJ1-6; 9 positions agree with TRBD1. Germline loops: CDR1 LNHDA, CDR2 SQIVND (reference sequence). The CDR3 is 14 residues long. V shed 7 bases, J shed 9 bases, and the junction held 7 bases outside the gene matches. In nucleotides, the CDR3 is TGTGCCAGTAACACCCGGGACAGGGCTTCACCCCTCCACTTT. It codes for CASNTRDRASPLHF.

The chain has TRBV2 and TRBJ2-7; 10 bases are shared with TRBD2. Germline V lookup: CDR1 SNHLY, CDR2 FYNNEI. The CDR3 contains 15 residues. V lost 3 bases to trimming and J lost 2 bases; unmatched junction nucleotides: 4. CDR3: CASSDTSGVAYEQYF. The CDR3 DNA is TGTGCCAGCAGTGATACTAGCGGGGTCGCCTACGAGCAGTACTTC.

The chain recombines TRBV4-1 with TRBJ2-7; 8 nucleotides agree with TRBD1. There are 16 residues in the CDR3. Trimming took 4 bases from V and 3 from J; bases not matched to a gene: 11. Germline CDR1 MGHRA, CDR2 YSYEKL. The CDR3 is CASSPREGQDFYEQYF. The CDR3 DNA is TGCGCCAGCAGCCCCCGTGAGGGACAGGACTTCTACGAGCAGTACTTC.

This clone was seen once. The chain recombines TRBV5-1 with TRBJ2-7, with D possibly TRBD1 on 6 matching bases. The germline V gene has CDR1 SGHRS and CDR2 YFSETQ. The CDR3 has 14 amino acids. V lost 0 bases and J 2 bases, leaving 9 bases between the germline ends. The CDR3 here is CASSLAQGPYEQYF. Written as DNA, the CDR3 is TGCGCCAGCAGCTTGGCACAGGGCCCCTACGAGCAGTACTTC. The full variable domain, completed using reference TRBV5-1 and TRBJ2-7, is KAGVTQTPRYLIKTRGQQVTLSCSPISGHRSVSWYQQTPGQGLQFLFEYFSETQRNKGNFPGRFSGRQFSNSRSEMNVSTLELGDSALYLCASSLAQGPYEQYFGPGTRLTVT.

The genes are TRBV2 and TRBJ2-3; no clear D. Trimming took off 8 bases at V and 0 bases at J, with 9 bases between the two ends. Germline loops: CDR1 SNHLY, CDR2 FYNNEI. The CDR3 runs 13 residues. Written as DNA, the CDR3 is TGTGCCAGCGTCGCGGATAGCACAGATACGCAGTATTTT. Translated: CASVADSTDTQYF.